One sample yielded the 16 T cell receptor beta chains listed below, sequenced in a study of OX40 agonist ivuxolimab in advanced cancers. Only in-frame clones appear in the TCRdb table, and some are missing; sequencing was by immunoSEQ multiplex PCR. There are fewer than 85,000 clones in the sample; 75% to 90% occur only once, and 0.4% to 0.65% lies in the top ten. The source was CD4+ or CD8+ T cells sorted from blood, collected in a trial of the OX40 agonist ivuxolimab. These receptors were obtained from an adult with an advanced solid tumor such as melanoma, head and neck, liver or kidney cancer.

Here the CDR3 DNA reads TGTGCCAATACAGGGCCCTATAGCAATCAGCCCCAGCATTTT. Protein product: CANTGPYSNQPQHF. The V call is TRBV7-9, the J call TRBJ1-5; weak D call: TRBD1 (6 bases). V lost 10 bases, J lost 0 bases, and 13 bases lay in between. The CDR3 has 14 residues. CDR1 SEHNR and CDR2 FQNEAQ come from the germline V gene (reference sequence).

The chain combines TRBV4-1 with TRBJ2-1; possibly TRBD1 for D (6 bases). The germline V and J ends were trimmed by 1 base and 12 bases, with 19 bases remaining between them. The CDR3 length is 15 residues. Looked up from germline, CDR1 is MGHRA and CDR2 is YSYEKL. CDR3 bases: TGCGCCAGCAGCCAAGGAAAGACAGGTCCTACAAGGCAGTTCTTC. Translated: CASSQGKTGPTRQFF.

The rearrangement links TRBV10-3 to TRBJ2-7; TRBD1 is a possible D gene (5 bases). V lost 7 bases and J lost 6, with 13 bases in between. This CDR3 contains 12 residues. The germline CDR1 and CDR2 sequences are ENHRY and SYGVKD. For the CDR3, the DNA is TGTGCCATCACCAGGGATGGCGGCGAGCAGTACTTC. Translated: CAITRDGGEQYF.

This chain joins TRBV5-4 and TRBJ1-5, with TRBD1 as a possible D gene (6 bases). This CDR3 is 15 amino acids long. Germline V gene data show CDR1 as SGHNT and CDR2 as YYREEE (reference sequence). The V end lost 0 bases, the J end lost 3 bases, and 10 bases lay between the germline ends. The CDR3 loop reads CASSLAGQFNQPQHF. The DNA of the CDR3 is TGTGCCAGCAGCTTGGCCGGACAGTTCAATCAGCCCCAGCATTTT. The full variable domain, its missing parts supplied by reference TRBV5-4 and TRBJ1-5, is ETGVTQSPTHLIKTRGQQVTLRCSSQSGHNTVSWYQQALGQGPQFIFQYYREEENGRGNFPPRFSGLQFPNYSSELNVNALELDDSALYLCASSLAGQFNQPQHFGDGTRLSIL.

V and J are TRBV5-1 and TRBJ2-7; perhaps TRBD2 as D (5 bases). Between the trimmed V and J ends, which lost 7 bases and 0 bases, there was a span of 14 bases. The CDR3 is made up of 14 amino acids. CDR1 is SGHRS, CDR2 YFSETQ, per germline. CDR3 amino acids: CASRGQGSSYEQYF. CDR3 in DNA: TGCGCCAGCCGAGGGCAAGGGAGCTCCTACGAGCAGTACTTC.

This sequence joins TRBV7-2 and TRBJ2-5; D unclear. The CDR3 runs to 11 residues. The ends were cut back, 5 bases at V and 7 bases at J, with 8 bases in the middle. In germline, CDR1 is SGHTA, CDR2 FQGNSA. CDR3 DNA: TGTGCCAGCAGCGAAAAGGCGACCCAGTACTTC. Its protein product is CASSEKATQYF.

V and J are TRBV27 and TRBJ2-5, with D perhaps TRBD1 (6 bases). The J call may be faulty, since TRBJ2-7 better matches the DNA end. The V gene's germline CDR1 is MNHEY and CDR2 SMNVEV (reference sequence). The CDR3 loop spans 15 amino acids. CDR3 sequence reads: CASSKADRSSYEQYF. In nucleotides, the CDR3 is TGTGCCAGCTCTAAGGCTGACAGGAGCTCCTACGAGCAGTACTTC.

This chain joins TRBV7-9 and TRBJ1-1; no clear D gene. The CDR3 is 14 amino acids. Trimming removed 3 bases from V and 1 base from J, with 9 bases in between. Germline assignment: CDR1 SEHNR and CDR2 FQNEAQ (reference sequence). CDR3 sequence: CASSFGNPNTEAFF. The DNA for the CDR3 is TGTGCCAGCAGCTTCGGGAACCCGAACACTGAAGCTTTCTTT.

The chain couples TRBV4-1 to TRBJ2-1, with D unresolved. The germline gives CDR1 MGHRA, CDR2 YSYEKL. Trimming shortened V by 1 base and J by 6 bases, and 7 bases separated the two germline ends. The length of the CDR3 is 13 residues. The DNA for the CDR3 is TGCGCCAGCAGCCAAGTTCGACGCAATGAGCAGTTCTTC. Its protein is CASSQVRRNEQFF.

This chain joins TRBV6-6 and TRBJ2-2; D may match TRBD1 or TRBD2 (5 bases each). Germline V gene sequence: CDR1 MNHNY, CDR2 SVGAGI (reference sequence). Trimming took off 4 bases at V and 1 base at J, with 7 bases between the two ends. The CDR3 loop spans 14 amino acids. CDR3 nucleotide sequence: TGTGCCAGCAGTTGGGACGGGAACACCGGGGAGCTGTTTTTT. Translation: CASSWDGNTGELFF.

The V gene is TRBV15, the J gene TRBJ2-1, with TRBD1 matching 7 bases. Germline lookup yields CDR1 LNHNV and CDR2 YYDKDF (reference sequence). Unmatched junction bases numbered 20, after V lost 0 bases and J lost 0 bases. This CDR3 comprises 22 residues. The CDR3 coding sequence is TGTGCCACCAGCAGAGATTTGAAAACCGGACAGGTGACGAAGGGCTCCTACAATGAGCAGTTCTTC. Amino acid sequence: CATSRDLKTGQVTKGSYNEQFF.

The chain recombines TRBV4-1 with TRBJ2-7; 8 nucleotides align to TRBD1. The CDR3 spans 15 residues. V lost 5 bases to trimming and J lost 3 bases; unmatched junction nucleotides: 9. Germline CDR1 and CDR2: MGHRA and YSYEKL. CDR3 protein: CASSTPGRGRYEQYF. The CDR3 nucleotides are TGCGCCAGCAGCACTCCCGGCAGGGGGCGCTACGAGCAGTACTTC.

This clone occurred once. The CDR3 loop reads CSVSWSYEQYF. CDR3 nucleotides: TGCAGCGTTTCCTGGTCCTACGAGCAGTACTTC. V and J are TRBV29-1 and TRBJ2-7, with D uncertain. From germline, CDR1 is SQVTM and CDR2 ANQGSEA. Trimming took off 5 bases at V and 1 base at J, with 6 bases between the two ends. The CDR3 totals 11 residues.

CDR3 region: CASNWGVQPQHF. CDR3 coding DNA: TGTGCCAGCAACTGGGGGGTTCAGCCCCAGCATTTT. The chain has TRBV6-1 and TRBJ1-5; a weak D match, TRBD1 (5 bases). V shed 7 bases and J shed 6 bases, with 10 bases lying between them. This CDR3 spans 12 amino acids. CDR1 MNHNS and CDR2 SASEGT come from the germline V gene.

V usage is TRBV5-1 and J usage is TRBJ2-1; 7 bases are shared with TRBD2. This CDR3 is 14 amino acids long. Germline V lookup: CDR1 SGHRS, CDR2 YFSETQ. The V gene end was trimmed by 0 bases and the J gene end by 9 bases; junction bases not matched to a gene: 6. DNA for the CDR3: TGCGCCAGCAGCTTGGATTGGGGGAGGGGTGAGCAGTTCTTC. Translating gives CASSLDWGRGEQFF. The full variable domain, in which reference TRBV5-1 and TRBJ2-1 provide the parts outside the CDR3, is KAGVTQTPRYLIKTRGQQVTLSCSPISGHRSVSWYQQTPGQGLQFLFEYFSETQRNKGNFPGRFSGRQFSNSRSEMNVSTLELGDSALYLCASSLDWGRGEQFFGPGTRLTVL.

The chain has TRBV6-1 and TRBJ2-2; the D is unclear. CDR1 is MNHNS and CDR2 is SASEGT in the germline V gene. V lost 4 bases and J 2 bases, leaving 11 bases between the germline ends. The CDR3 spans 15 residues. The CDR3 loop is CASSASRVNTGELFF. CDR3 nucleotide sequence: TGTGCCAGCAGTGCGTCACGCGTTAACACCGGGGAGCTGTTTTTT.